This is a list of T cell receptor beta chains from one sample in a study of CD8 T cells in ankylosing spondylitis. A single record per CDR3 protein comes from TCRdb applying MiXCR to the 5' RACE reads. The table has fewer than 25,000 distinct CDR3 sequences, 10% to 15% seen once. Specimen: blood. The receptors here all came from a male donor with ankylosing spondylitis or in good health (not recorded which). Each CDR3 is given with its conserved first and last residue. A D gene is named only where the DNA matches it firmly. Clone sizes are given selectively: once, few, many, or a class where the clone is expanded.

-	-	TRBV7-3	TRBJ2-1	CASSLWGFEQFF	TGTGCCAGCAGCTTATGGGGGTTTGAGCAGTTCTTC
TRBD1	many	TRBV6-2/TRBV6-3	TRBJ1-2	CASSLGTGNGYTF	TGTGCCAGCAGCCTCGGGACAGGGAATGGCTACACCTTC
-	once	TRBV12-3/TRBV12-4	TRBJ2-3	CASSFSPGRTDTQYF	TGTGCCAGCAGTTTTTCTCCAGGGCGGACAGATACGCAGTATTTT
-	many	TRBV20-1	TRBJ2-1	CSAPDYNYNEQFF	TGCAGTGCCCCGGACTATAACTACAATGAGCAGTTCTTC
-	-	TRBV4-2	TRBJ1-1	CASSQLTLNTEAFF	TGTGCCAGCAGCCAATTGACACTGAACACTGAAGCTTTCTTT
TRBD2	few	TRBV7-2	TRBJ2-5	CASSTLGTSEETQYF	TGTGCCAGCAGCACCCTCGGGACTAGCGAAGAGACCCAGTACTTC
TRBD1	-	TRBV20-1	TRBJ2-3	CSARSIGTQGALPTDTQYF	TGCAGTGCTAGATCTATTGGGACCCAGGGGGCGTTGCCCACAGATACGCAGTATTTT
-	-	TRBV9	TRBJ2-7	CASSGEGHEQYF	TGTGCCAGCAGCGGTGAAGGCCACGAGCAGTACTTC
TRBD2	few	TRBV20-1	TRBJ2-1	CSARDRTSGNEQFF	TGCAGTGCTAGAGACCGGACTAGCGGGAATGAGCAGTTCTTC
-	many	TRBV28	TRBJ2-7	CASSFSPGSEQYF	TGTGCCAGCAGTTTCTCCCCGGGCTCCGAGCAGTACTTC
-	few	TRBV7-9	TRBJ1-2	CASSLQGSGYTF	TGTGCCAGCAGCTTACAGGGATCAGGCTACACCTTC
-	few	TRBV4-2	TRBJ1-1	CASSQDPGVNTEAFF	TGTGCCAGCAGCCAAGATCCCGGCGTGAACACTGAAGCTTTCTTT
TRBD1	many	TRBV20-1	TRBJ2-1	CSAVQGYNEQFF	TGCAGTGCTGTACAGGGGTACAATGAGCAGTTCTTC
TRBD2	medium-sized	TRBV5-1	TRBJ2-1	CASSRQLAERGVGYNEQFF	TGCGCCAGCAGCCGTCAACTAGCGGAGAGAGGGGTAGGGTACAATGAGCAGTTCTTC
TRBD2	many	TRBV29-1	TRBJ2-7	CSVEKQGTGLADYEQYF	TGCAGCGTTGAAAAACAGGGGACGGGACTAGCGGACTACGAGCAGTACTTC
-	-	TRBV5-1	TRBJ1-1	CASGLNTEAFF	TGCGCCAGCGGCCTTAACACTGAAGCTTTCTTT
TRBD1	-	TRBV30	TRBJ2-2	CAWTEGANTGELFF	TGTGCCTGGACCGAGGGGGCCAACACCGGGGAGCTGTTTTTT
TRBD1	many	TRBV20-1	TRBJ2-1	CSAPRTGHNEQFF	TGCAGTGCACCCAGGACAGGGCATAATGAGCAGTTCTTC
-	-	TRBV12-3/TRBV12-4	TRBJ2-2	CATQRAGGSTGELFF	TGTGCCACCCAGAGGGCAGGGGGGTCGACCGGGGAGCTGTTTTTT
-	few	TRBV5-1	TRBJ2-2	CASSLRQGNTGELFF	TGCGCCAGCAGCTTGAGGCAGGGGAACACCGGGGAGCTGTTTTTT
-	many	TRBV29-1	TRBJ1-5	CSVELGVQPQHF	TGCAGCGTTGAACTAGGCGTTCAGCCCCAGCATTTT
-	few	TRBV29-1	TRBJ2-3	CSVDGRVGRGTDTQYF	TGCAGCGTTGATGGGCGAGTAGGCAGGGGCACAGATACGCAGTATTTT
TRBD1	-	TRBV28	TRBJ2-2	CASRSGQVYTGELFF	TGTGCCAGCAGATCGGGACAGGTTTACACCGGGGAGCTGTTTTTT
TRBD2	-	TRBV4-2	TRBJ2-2	CASSHSGLAGELFF	TGTGCCAGCAGCCATTCCGGACTAGCCGGGGAGCTGTTTTTT
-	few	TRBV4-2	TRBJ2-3	CASSQDWGRLTDTQYF	TGTGCCAGCAGCCAAGATTGGGGGAGACTAACAGATACGCAGTATTTT
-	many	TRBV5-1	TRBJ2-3	CASSLAGEDTQYF	TGCGCCAGCAGCTTGGCGGGGGAAGATACGCAGTATTTT
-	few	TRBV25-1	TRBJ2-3	CASSKLDTQYF	TGTGCCAGCAGTAAGTTGGATACGCAGTATTTT
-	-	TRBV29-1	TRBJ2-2	CSVGRPGIGELFF	TGCAGCGTTGGAAGGCCGGGGATCGGGGAGCTGTTTTTT
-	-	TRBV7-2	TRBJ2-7	CASSLGGSRGFYEQYF	TGTGCCAGCAGCTTAGGCGGCTCGCGGGGATTCTACGAGCAGTACTTC
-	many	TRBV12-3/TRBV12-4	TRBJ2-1	CASSSDRSYNEQFF	TGTGCCAGCAGTTCCGATAGGTCCTACAATGAGCAGTTCTTC
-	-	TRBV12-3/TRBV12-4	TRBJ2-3	CASSLKQDTQYF	TGTGCCAGCAGTTTAAAGCAAGATACGCAGTATTTT
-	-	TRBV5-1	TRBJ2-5	CASSLGSGGETQYF	TGCGCCAGCAGCTTGGGGTCGGGTGGAGAGACCCAGTACTTC
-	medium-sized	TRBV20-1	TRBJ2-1	CSAPGPESSYNEQFF	TGCAGTGCTCCTGGACCCGAGAGCTCCTACAATGAGCAGTTCTTC
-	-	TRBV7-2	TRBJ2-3	CASSSQAEPSTDTQYF	TGTGCCAGCAGCTCTCAAGCAGAACCTAGCACAGATACGCAGTATTTT
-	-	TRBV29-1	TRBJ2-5	CSVEDGRKGETQYF	TGCAGCGTTGAAGACGGCAGGAAGGGGGAGACCCAGTACTTC
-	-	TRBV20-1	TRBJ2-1	CSAREYNEQFF	TGCAGTGCTAGGGAGTACAATGAGCAGTTCTTC
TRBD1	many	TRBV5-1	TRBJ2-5	CASSLGQGGETQYF	TGCGCCAGCAGCTTGGGACAGGGTGGAGAGACCCAGTACTTC
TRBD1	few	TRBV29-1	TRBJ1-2	CSVGTGGGLYGYTF	TGCAGCGTTGGTACAGGGGGCGGCCTCTATGGCTACACCTTC
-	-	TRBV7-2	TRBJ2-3	CASSPRPDTQYF	TGTGCCAGCAGCCCAAGGCCAGATACGCAGTATTTT
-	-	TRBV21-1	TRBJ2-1	CASSPCEGLPYNEQFF	TGTGCCAGCAGCCCGTGCGAGGGACTTCCCTACAATGAGCAGTTCTTC
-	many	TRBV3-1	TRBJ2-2	CASEQTNTGELFF	TGTGCCAGTGAGCAAACGAACACCGGGGAGCTGTTTTTT
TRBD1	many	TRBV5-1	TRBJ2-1	CATRTGGDEQFF	TGCGCCACGAGGACAGGGGGAGATGAGCAGTTCTTC
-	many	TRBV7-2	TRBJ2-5	CASSRDWQETQYF	TGTGCCAGCAGCCGGGACTGGCAAGAGACCCAGTACTTC
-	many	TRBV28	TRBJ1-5	CASSSFTGRVQPQHF	TGTGCCAGCAGCTCCTTTACAGGGCGGGTACAGCCCCAGCATTTT
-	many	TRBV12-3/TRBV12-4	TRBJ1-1	CASSLVTGAAFF	TGTGCCAGCAGTTTAGTAACAGGTGCAGCTTTCTTT
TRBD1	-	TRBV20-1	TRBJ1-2	CSASWTGRNDGYTF	TGCAGTGCTTCTTGGACAGGGAGAAACGATGGCTACACCTTC
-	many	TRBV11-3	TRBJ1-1	CASSADRNTEAFF	TGTGCCAGCAGCGCAGACAGGAACACTGAAGCTTTCTTT
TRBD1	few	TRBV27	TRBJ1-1	CASRPDRATEAFF	TGTGCCAGCAGACCCGACAGGGCCACTGAAGCTTTCTTT
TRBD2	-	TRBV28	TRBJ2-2	CASSVLAGINTGELFF	TGTGCCAGCAGTGTTCTAGCGGGTATTAACACCGGGGAGCTGTTTTTT
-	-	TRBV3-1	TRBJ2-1	CASSPTRTGTGQFF	TGTGCCAGCAGCCCGACAAGAACGGGAACGGGGCAGTTCTTC
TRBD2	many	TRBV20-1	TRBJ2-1	CSAWTSGDEQFF	TGCAGTGCTTGGACTAGCGGGGATGAGCAGTTCTTC
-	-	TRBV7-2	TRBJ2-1	CASRRGDLNNEQFF	TGTGCCAGCAGGAGGGGGGACCTTAACAATGAGCAGTTCTTC